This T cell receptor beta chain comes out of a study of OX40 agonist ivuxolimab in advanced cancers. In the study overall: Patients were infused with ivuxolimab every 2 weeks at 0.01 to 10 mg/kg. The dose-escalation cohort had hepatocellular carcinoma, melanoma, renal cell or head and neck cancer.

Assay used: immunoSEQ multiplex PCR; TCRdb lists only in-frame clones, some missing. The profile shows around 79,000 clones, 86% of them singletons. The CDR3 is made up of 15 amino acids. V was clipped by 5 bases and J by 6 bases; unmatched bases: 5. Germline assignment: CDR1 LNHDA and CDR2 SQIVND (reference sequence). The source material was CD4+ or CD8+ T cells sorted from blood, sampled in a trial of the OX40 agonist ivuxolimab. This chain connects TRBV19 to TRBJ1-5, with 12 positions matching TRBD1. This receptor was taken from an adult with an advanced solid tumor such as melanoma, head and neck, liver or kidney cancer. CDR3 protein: CASSGTGGGSQPQHF. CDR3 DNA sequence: TGTGCCAGTAGTGGGACAGGGGGCGGTAGTCAGCCCCAGCATTTT.